These 4 T cell receptor beta chains originate from one sample sequenced in a study of molecular identifiers for immune sequencing clone quantification. TCRdb called the PCR reads again in MiXCR, with one record for every CDR3 protein. The sample lists roughly 65,000 distinct CDR3 sequences, 15% to 20% seen once, with 1.4% to 1.5% in the top ten. Sequences were obtained from naive CD8+ T cells from blood, with Jurkat cell RNA spiked in. As to subset: FACS-sorted CD8+CD4-CCR7+CD45RA+ naive T cells. The source of these receptors is a human donor in good health. Some libraries in this study had Jurkat cell RNA spiked in.

The rearrangement joins TRBV19 to TRBJ2-1; weak D call: TRBD2 (5 bases). Trimming took 3 bases from V and 3 from J, leaving 15 bases between them. The CDR3 totals 16 residues. Germline loops: CDR1 LNHDA, CDR2 SQIVND (reference sequence). CDR3 amino acids: CASSIDGEPFYNEQFF. For the CDR3, the DNA is TGTGCCAGTAGTATTGACGGGGAGCCATTCTACAATGAGCAGTTCTTC.

There are many counts of this clonotype. This chain joins TRBV12-3 or TRBV12-4 and TRBJ2-3, with D maybe TRBD2 (6 bases). CDR3 length: 14 residues. V was clipped by 3 bases and J by 6 bases, with 13 bases between them. CDR3 residues: CASSFGGLGDTQYF. CDR3 bases: TGTGCCAGCAGTTTCGGGGGTCTTGGTGATACGCAGTATTTT.

This clonotype appeared many times. This rearrangement joins TRBV28 to TRBJ2-7; 7 nucleotides line up with TRBD1. The germline V gene has CDR1 MDHEN and CDR2 SYDVKM. This CDR3 spans 14 amino acids. The V gene end was trimmed by 2 bases and the J gene end by 6 bases; junction bases not matched to a gene: 7. The CDR3 sequence is CASSLDTGVLEQYF. The CDR3 bases are TGTGCCAGCAGTTTAGACACAGGGGTCCTCGAGCAGTACTTC.

In this sample, this clonotype turned up many times. V is TRBV4-1 and J is TRBJ1-1, with unresolved D. This CDR3 comprises 14 residues. The V and J ends lost 3 bases and 2 bases respectively, with 10 bases between them. CDR1 is MGHRA and CDR2 is YSYEKL in the germline V gene. CDR3 in DNA: TGCGCCAGCAGCCATGCGGGATTTAACACTGAAGCTTTCTTT. It translates to CASSHAGFNTEAFF.